Listed below are T cell receptor beta chains from one sample, sequenced in a study of response to subunit inactivated influenza vaccine. MiXCR, applied by TCRdb to the RT-PCR reads, yields one record per CDR3 protein. The sample has 600,000 to 850,000 distinct CDR3 sequences, about 15% seen once. Sequenced here: PBMCs from blood, sampled 14 to 15 days before vaccination. All receptors derive from a man aged 50-59 years who received an inactivated influenza vaccine. Each CDR3 is given with its conserved first and last residue. Each record gives: J gene, V gene, clone size, D gene, CDR3 protein, CDR3 DNA. D genes are given only for firm matches. The listing skips clone size in some rows; elsewhere it reads once, few, many or a size class.

j_call: TRBJ1-2
v_call: TRBV28
clone_size: few
d_call: .
cdr3_aa: CASRLSATVTNYGYTF
cdr3_nt: TGTGCCAGCAGGTTATCCGCGACCGTTACTAACTATGGCTACACCTTC

j_call: TRBJ2-5
v_call: TRBV5-1
clone_size: few
d_call: .
cdr3_aa: CASILGGGEETQYF
cdr3_nt: TGCGCCAGCATTCTGGGAGGGGGTGAGGAGACCCAGTACTTC

j_call: TRBJ1-3
v_call: TRBV5-5
clone_size: few
d_call: .
cdr3_aa: CASSPRDGDTIYF
cdr3_nt: TGTGCCAGCAGCCCCCGCGACGGGGACACCATATATTTT

j_call: TRBJ2-5
v_call: TRBV29-1
clone_size: .
d_call: TRBD2
cdr3_aa: CSLREALQETQYF
cdr3_nt: TGCAGCCTTCGGGAGGCCCTCCAAGAGACCCAGTACTTC

j_call: TRBJ1-2
v_call: TRBV4-2
clone_size: few
d_call: .
cdr3_aa: CASSRFRENGYTF
cdr3_nt: TGTGCCAGCAGCCGCTTCAGGGAGAATGGCTACACCTTC

j_call: TRBJ2-7
v_call: TRBV6-2/TRBV6-3
clone_size: few
d_call: TRBD2
cdr3_aa: CASSYLPSGVNEQYF
cdr3_nt: TGTGCCAGCAGTTATCTCCCTAGCGGGGTCAACGAGCAGTACTTC

j_call: TRBJ2-1
v_call: TRBV18
clone_size: few
d_call: TRBD1
cdr3_aa: CASSARTGGYNEQFF
cdr3_nt: TGTGCCAGCTCAGCTAGGACAGGGGGTTACAATGAGCAGTTCTTC

j_call: TRBJ2-1
v_call: TRBV11-1
clone_size: .
d_call: TRBD2
cdr3_aa: CASDLAGGEGNEQFF
cdr3_nt: TGTGCCAGCGACTTAGCGGGAGGAGAAGGGAATGAGCAGTTCTTC

j_call: TRBJ2-5
v_call: TRBV6-2/TRBV6-3
clone_size: .
d_call: .
cdr3_aa: CASGKRAVQETQYF
cdr3_nt: TGTGCCAGCGGAAAACGGGCCGTCCAAGAGACCCAGTACTTC

j_call: TRBJ2-1
v_call: TRBV28
clone_size: many
d_call: TRBD2
cdr3_aa: CASSPVAGGGYNEQFF
cdr3_nt: TGTGCCAGCAGTCCGGTAGCGGGAGGGGGCTACAATGAGCAGTTCTTC

j_call: TRBJ2-5
v_call: TRBV12-3/TRBV12-4
clone_size: many
d_call: .
cdr3_aa: CASSLVGVTQYF
cdr3_nt: TGTGCCAGCAGTTTAGTGGGAGTGACCCAGTACTTC

j_call: TRBJ2-3
v_call: TRBV15
clone_size: .
d_call: TRBD2
cdr3_aa: CATSRDYQRGGTDTQYF
cdr3_nt: TGTGCCACCAGCAGAGATTACCAGCGGGGGGGCACAGATACGCAGTATTTT

j_call: TRBJ2-3
v_call: TRBV20-1
clone_size: few
d_call: .
cdr3_aa: CSARDGWAFTDTQYF
cdr3_nt: TGCAGTGCTAGAGATGGGTGGGCTTTCACAGATACGCAGTATTTT

j_call: TRBJ2-2
v_call: TRBV6-5
clone_size: few
d_call: .
cdr3_aa: CASSYGRAANTGELFF
cdr3_nt: TGTGCCAGCAGTTACGGCCGGGCCGCGAACACCGGGGAGCTGTTTTTT

j_call: TRBJ2-7
v_call: TRBV7-8
clone_size: few
d_call: .
cdr3_aa: CASSFLGVNYEQYF
cdr3_nt: TGTGCCAGCAGCTTCCTAGGGGTGAACTACGAGCAGTACTTC

j_call: TRBJ2-7
v_call: TRBV6-5
clone_size: .
d_call: .
cdr3_aa: CASSYSSPKAGGQYF
cdr3_nt: TGTGCCAGCAGTTACTCGAGTCCCAAAGCAGGCGGGCAGTACTTC

j_call: TRBJ2-5
v_call: TRBV15
clone_size: .
d_call: TRBD2
cdr3_aa: CATSRDAPGLAGQKETQYF
cdr3_nt: TGTGCCACCAGCAGAGATGCCCCGGGACTAGCGGGGCAGAAAGAGACCCAGTACTTC

j_call: TRBJ2-2
v_call: TRBV27
clone_size: few
d_call: TRBD1
cdr3_aa: CASTVQGTTGELFF
cdr3_nt: TGTGCCAGCACAGTACAGGGGACCACCGGGGAGCTGTTTTTT

j_call: TRBJ2-5
v_call: TRBV3-1
clone_size: few
d_call: TRBD1
cdr3_aa: CASSQEGTGKETQYF
cdr3_nt: TGTGCCAGCAGCCAAGAGGGGACAGGAAAGGAGACCCAGTACTTC

j_call: TRBJ2-7
v_call: TRBV15
clone_size: few
d_call: .
cdr3_aa: CATSAGWTDYEQYF
cdr3_nt: TGTGCCACCAGCGCGGGTTGGACGGACTACGAGCAGTACTTC

j_call: TRBJ2-6
v_call: TRBV11-2
clone_size: .
d_call: TRBD2
cdr3_aa: CASSLVAGVSPGANVLTF
cdr3_nt: TGTGCCAGCAGCTTAGTAGCGGGAGTATCTCCTGGGGCCAACGTCCTGACTTTC

j_call: TRBJ2-1
v_call: TRBV7-9
clone_size: .
d_call: .
cdr3_aa: CASGRITSSYNEQFF
cdr3_nt: TGTGCCAGCGGGCGGATAACAAGCTCCTACAATGAGCAGTTCTTC

j_call: TRBJ1-2
v_call: TRBV5-1
clone_size: many
d_call: .
cdr3_aa: CASSSWTGDYGYTF
cdr3_nt: TGCGCCAGCAGCTCCTGGACGGGGGACTATGGCTACACCTTC

j_call: TRBJ1-4
v_call: TRBV5-1
clone_size: few
d_call: .
cdr3_aa: CASGLNWGVNEKLFF
cdr3_nt: TGCGCCAGCGGCTTGAATTGGGGGGTAAATGAAAAACTGTTTTTT

j_call: TRBJ1-5
v_call: TRBV4-3
clone_size: .
d_call: .
cdr3_aa: CASSQDTRQPQHF
cdr3_nt: TGCGCCAGCAGCCAAGATACGAGGCAGCCCCAGCATTTT

j_call: TRBJ2-7
v_call: TRBV5-1
clone_size: few
d_call: .
cdr3_aa: CASSLGQEPYEQYF
cdr3_nt: TGCGCCAGCAGCTTGGGACAGGAACCCTACGAGCAGTACTTC

j_call: TRBJ2-1
v_call: TRBV11-1
clone_size: .
d_call: TRBD2
cdr3_aa: CASQTMLAGAYNEQFF
cdr3_nt: TGTGCCAGTCAAACTATGCTAGCGGGGGCCTACAATGAGCAGTTCTTC

j_call: TRBJ2-4
v_call: TRBV6-5
clone_size: few
d_call: TRBD1
cdr3_aa: CASSYGTGVFQNIQYF
cdr3_nt: TGTGCCAGCAGTTACGGGACAGGGGTTTTTCAAAACATTCAGTACTTC

j_call: TRBJ2-3
v_call: TRBV29-1
clone_size: .
d_call: .
cdr3_aa: CSVDRARRADTQYF
cdr3_nt: TGCAGCGTTGACCGAGCCCGTCGGGCAGATACGCAGTATTTT

j_call: TRBJ2-7
v_call: TRBV27
clone_size: .
d_call: TRBD1
cdr3_aa: CASSMTGGNSYEQYF
cdr3_nt: TGTGCCAGCAGCATGACAGGGGGCAATTCCTACGAGCAGTACTTC

j_call: TRBJ2-2
v_call: TRBV6-5
clone_size: few
d_call: .
cdr3_aa: CASSYARGGTGELFF
cdr3_nt: TGTGCCAGCAGTTATGCGAGGGGAGGTACCGGGGAGCTGTTTTTT

j_call: TRBJ2-7
v_call: TRBV6-1
clone_size: .
d_call: TRBD2
cdr3_aa: CASPGAGTSGSSTYEQYF
cdr3_nt: TGTGCCAGCCCCGGGGCCGGGACTAGCGGGTCTTCCACCTACGAGCAGTACTTC

j_call: TRBJ2-1
v_call: TRBV7-9
clone_size: few
d_call: TRBD2
cdr3_aa: CASSRTGGRAHEQFF
cdr3_nt: TGTGCCAGCAGCCGCACCGGCGGGAGGGCCCATGAGCAGTTCTTC

j_call: TRBJ1-2
v_call: TRBV3-1
clone_size: many
d_call: .
cdr3_aa: CASSQGLMGFGYTF
cdr3_nt: TGTGCCAGCAGCCAAGGGTTGATGGGGTTCGGCTACACCTTC

j_call: TRBJ2-1
v_call: TRBV11-2
clone_size: few
d_call: TRBD2
cdr3_aa: CASSSFRASGYNEQFF
cdr3_nt: TGTGCCAGCAGCTCTTTCAGGGCTAGCGGATACAATGAGCAGTTCTTC

j_call: TRBJ2-7
v_call: TRBV4-3
clone_size: many
d_call: TRBD1
cdr3_aa: CASSQDLGTGNYEQYF
cdr3_nt: TGCGCCAGCAGCCAAGATTTGGGGACAGGGAACTACGAGCAGTACTTC

j_call: TRBJ2-7
v_call: TRBV5-1
clone_size: many
d_call: .
cdr3_aa: CASSRQSYEQYF
cdr3_nt: TGCGCCAGCAGCAGACAGAGCTACGAGCAGTACTTC

j_call: TRBJ2-1
v_call: TRBV7-7
clone_size: few
d_call: .
cdr3_aa: CASSLTPGSYNEQFF
cdr3_nt: TGTGCCAGCAGCTTGACCCCGGGGTCCTACAATGAGCAGTTCTTC

j_call: TRBJ2-7
v_call: TRBV7-9
clone_size: many
d_call: TRBD2
cdr3_aa: CASSLTSGGTYEQYF
cdr3_nt: TGTGCCAGCAGCTTAACTAGCGGGGGAACCTACGAGCAGTACTTC

j_call: TRBJ2-7
v_call: TRBV25-1
clone_size: few
d_call: TRBD1
cdr3_aa: CASKETGYSEQYF
cdr3_nt: TGTGCCAGCAAGGAGACAGGGTATAGCGAGCAGTACTTC

j_call: TRBJ2-3
v_call: TRBV7-9
clone_size: few
d_call: .
cdr3_aa: CASSFSRSDTQYF
cdr3_nt: TGTGCCAGCAGCTTTTCTCGATCAGATACGCAGTATTTT

j_call: TRBJ2-7
v_call: TRBV4-3
clone_size: few
d_call: .
cdr3_aa: CASSQVQGSEQYF
cdr3_nt: TGCGCCAGCAGCCAAGTACAGGGCTCCGAGCAGTACTTC

j_call: TRBJ1-1
v_call: TRBV7-9
clone_size: .
d_call: TRBD1
cdr3_aa: CASRTLQGATEAFF
cdr3_nt: TGTGCCAGCAGGACATTACAGGGGGCGACTGAAGCTTTCTTT

j_call: TRBJ2-3
v_call: TRBV4-3
clone_size: few
d_call: .
cdr3_aa: CASSQDSGGTDTQYF
cdr3_nt: TGCGCCAGCAGCCAAGACTCGGGGGGCACAGATACGCAGTATTTT

j_call: TRBJ1-2
v_call: TRBV5-6
clone_size: few
d_call: .
cdr3_aa: CASSYRDMSGYTF
cdr3_nt: TGTGCCAGCAGCTACCGGGACATGAGTGGCTACACCTTC

j_call: TRBJ1-2
v_call: TRBV9
clone_size: few
d_call: TRBD1
cdr3_aa: CASSVGRQGNNYGYTF
cdr3_nt: TGTGCCAGCAGCGTAGGCCGACAGGGTAATAACTATGGCTACACCTTC

j_call: TRBJ2-2
v_call: TRBV10-3
clone_size: few
d_call: .
cdr3_aa: CAISEYGEDTGELFF
cdr3_nt: TGTGCCATCAGTGAGTACGGGGAGGACACCGGGGAGCTGTTTTTT

j_call: TRBJ2-7
v_call: TRBV27
clone_size: many
d_call: .
cdr3_aa: CASSLRLAYEQYF
cdr3_nt: TGTGCCAGCAGTCTGAGACTGGCCTACGAGCAGTACTTC

j_call: TRBJ2-4
v_call: TRBV7-2
clone_size: .
d_call: .
cdr3_aa: CASSSGAWDRVQYF
cdr3_nt: TGTGCCAGCAGCTCCGGTGCCTGGGATAGGGTTCAGTACTTC

j_call: TRBJ2-1
v_call: TRBV6-4
clone_size: .
d_call: .
cdr3_aa: CASRTSGPPLDEQFF
cdr3_nt: TGTGCCAGCAGAACCTCGGGGCCGCCCCTTGATGAGCAGTTCTTC

j_call: TRBJ2-2
v_call: TRBV2
clone_size: .
d_call: .
cdr3_aa: CASSDKVLTANTGELFF
cdr3_nt: TGTGCCAGCAGTGACAAGGTACTGACTGCGAACACCGGGGAGCTGTTTTTT

j_call: TRBJ2-3
v_call: TRBV20-1
clone_size: few
d_call: .
cdr3_aa: CSVSISGTDTQYF
cdr3_nt: TGCAGTGTTTCAATAAGCGGCACAGATACGCAGTATTTT

j_call: TRBJ2-1
v_call: TRBV9
clone_size: .
d_call: .
cdr3_aa: CASSVATGWDDDYDEQFF
cdr3_nt: TGTGCCAGCAGCGTAGCTACGGGGTGGGACGACGACTACGATGAGCAGTTCTTC

j_call: TRBJ2-2
v_call: TRBV6-2/TRBV6-3
clone_size: few
d_call: .
cdr3_aa: CASSYKSGELFF
cdr3_nt: TGTGCCAGCAGTTATAAGTCCGGGGAGCTGTTTTTT